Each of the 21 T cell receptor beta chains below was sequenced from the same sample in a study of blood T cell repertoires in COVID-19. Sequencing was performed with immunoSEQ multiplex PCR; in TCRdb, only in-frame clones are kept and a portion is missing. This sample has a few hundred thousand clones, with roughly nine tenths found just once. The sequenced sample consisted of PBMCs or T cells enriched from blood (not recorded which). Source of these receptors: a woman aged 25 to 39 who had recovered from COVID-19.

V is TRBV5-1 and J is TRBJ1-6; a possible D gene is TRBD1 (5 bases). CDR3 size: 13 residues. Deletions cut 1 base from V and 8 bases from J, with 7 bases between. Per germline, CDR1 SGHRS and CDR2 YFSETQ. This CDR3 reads CASSLLGDSPLHF. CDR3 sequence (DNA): TGCGCCAGCAGCTTGTTAGGGGATTCACCCCTCCACTTT.

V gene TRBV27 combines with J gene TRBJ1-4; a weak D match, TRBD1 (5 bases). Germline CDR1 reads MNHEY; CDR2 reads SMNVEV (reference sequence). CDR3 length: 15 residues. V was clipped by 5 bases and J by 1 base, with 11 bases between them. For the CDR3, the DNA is TGTGCCAGCAGTAATTTCGGGGGAACTAATGAAAAACTGTTTTTT. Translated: CASSNFGGTNEKLFF.

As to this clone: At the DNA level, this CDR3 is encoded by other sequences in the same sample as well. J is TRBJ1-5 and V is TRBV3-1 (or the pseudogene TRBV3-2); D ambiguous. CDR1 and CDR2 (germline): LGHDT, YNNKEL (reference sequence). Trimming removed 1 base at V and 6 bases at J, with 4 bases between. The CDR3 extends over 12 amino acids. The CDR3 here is CASSQGGQPQHF. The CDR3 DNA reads TGTGCCAGCAGCCAAGGAGGTCAGCCCCAGCATTTT.

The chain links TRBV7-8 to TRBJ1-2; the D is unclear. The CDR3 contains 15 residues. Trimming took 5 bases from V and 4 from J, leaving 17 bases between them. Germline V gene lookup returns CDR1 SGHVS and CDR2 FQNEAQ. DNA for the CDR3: TGTGCCAGCAGCCCCATGACAAAGCCCTTCTATGGCTACACCTTC. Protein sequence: CASSPMTKPFYGYTF.

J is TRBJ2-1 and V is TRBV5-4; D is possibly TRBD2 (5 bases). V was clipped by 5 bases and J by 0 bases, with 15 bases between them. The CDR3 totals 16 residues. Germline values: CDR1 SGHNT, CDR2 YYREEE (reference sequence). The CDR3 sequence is CASSTPRGSSYNEQFF. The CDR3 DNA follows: TGTGCCAGCAGTACGCCTCGGGGTAGCTCCTACAATGAGCAGTTCTTC. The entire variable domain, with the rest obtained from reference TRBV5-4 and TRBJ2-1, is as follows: ETGVTQSPTHLIKTRGQQVTLRCSSQSGHNTVSWYQQALGQGPQFIFQYYREEENGRGNFPPRFSGLQFPNYSSELNVNALELDDSALYLCASSTPRGSSYNEQFFGPGTRLTVL.

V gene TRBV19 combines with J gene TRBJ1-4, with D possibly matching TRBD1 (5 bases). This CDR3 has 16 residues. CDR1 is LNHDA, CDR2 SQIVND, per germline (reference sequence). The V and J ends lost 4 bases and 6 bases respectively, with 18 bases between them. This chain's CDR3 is CASSTGGDFSYEKLFF. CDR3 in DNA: TGTGCCAGTAGTACTGGAGGGGACTTTAGCTATGAAAAACTGTTTTTT.

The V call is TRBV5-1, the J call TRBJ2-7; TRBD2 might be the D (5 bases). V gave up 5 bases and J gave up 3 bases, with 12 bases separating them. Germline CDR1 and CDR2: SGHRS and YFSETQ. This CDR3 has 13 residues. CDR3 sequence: CASREDGVYEQYF. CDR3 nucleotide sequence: TGCGCCAGCAGAGAGGACGGGGTCTACGAGCAGTACTTC.

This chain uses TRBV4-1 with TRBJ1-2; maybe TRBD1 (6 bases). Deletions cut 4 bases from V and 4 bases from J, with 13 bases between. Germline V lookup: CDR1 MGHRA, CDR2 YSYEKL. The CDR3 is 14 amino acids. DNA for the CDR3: TGCGCCAGCAGCCTGGACAGAGATGTCTATGGCTACACCTTC. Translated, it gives CASSLDRDVYGYTF.

The CDR3 bases are TGTGCCATCAGTGAGGGTGCGGGACAGGGGGTGGATGGCTACACCTTC. This translates into CAISEGAGQGVDGYTF. V usage is TRBV10-3 and J usage is TRBJ1-2; 11 positions match TRBD1. The V and J ends lost 2 bases and 6 bases, in that order; junction bases with no gene match: 8. Germline V gives CDR1 ENHRY, CDR2 SYGVKD. This CDR3 contains 16 residues.

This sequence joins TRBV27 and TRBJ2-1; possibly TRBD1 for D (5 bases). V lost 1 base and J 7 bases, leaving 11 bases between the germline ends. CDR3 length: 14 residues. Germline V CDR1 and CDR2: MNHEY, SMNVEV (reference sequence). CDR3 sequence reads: CASSLFSQGNEQFF. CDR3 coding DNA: TGTGCCAGCAGTTTATTCAGTCAGGGAAATGAGCAGTTCTTC.

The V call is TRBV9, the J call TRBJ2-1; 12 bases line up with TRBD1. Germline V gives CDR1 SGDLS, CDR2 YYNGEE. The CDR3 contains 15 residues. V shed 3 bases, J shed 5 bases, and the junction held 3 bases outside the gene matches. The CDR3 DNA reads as TGTGCCAGCAGCGGGGACAGGGGGCACAACAATGAGCAGTTCTTC. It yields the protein CASSGDRGHNNEQFF.

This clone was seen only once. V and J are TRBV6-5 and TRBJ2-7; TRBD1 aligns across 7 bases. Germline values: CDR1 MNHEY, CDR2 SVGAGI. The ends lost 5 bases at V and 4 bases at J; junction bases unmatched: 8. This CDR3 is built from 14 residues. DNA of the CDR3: TGTGCCAGCAGTCTGTCCGGGACAGCATACGAGCAGTACTTC. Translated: CASSLSGTAYEQYF.

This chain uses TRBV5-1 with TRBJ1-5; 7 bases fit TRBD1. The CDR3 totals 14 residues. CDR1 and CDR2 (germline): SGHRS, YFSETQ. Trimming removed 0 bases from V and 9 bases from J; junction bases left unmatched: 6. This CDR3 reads CASSLGQGLGPQHF. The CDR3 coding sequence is TGCGCCAGCAGCTTGGGACAGGGCCTGGGGCCCCAGCATTTT.

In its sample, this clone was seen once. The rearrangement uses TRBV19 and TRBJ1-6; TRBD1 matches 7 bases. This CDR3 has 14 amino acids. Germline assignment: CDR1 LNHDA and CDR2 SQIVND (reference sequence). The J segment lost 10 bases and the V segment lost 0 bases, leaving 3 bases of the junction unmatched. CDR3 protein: CASSIEARGSPLHF. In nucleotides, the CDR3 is TGTGCCAGTAGTATAGAGGCCAGGGGGTCACCCCTCCACTTT.

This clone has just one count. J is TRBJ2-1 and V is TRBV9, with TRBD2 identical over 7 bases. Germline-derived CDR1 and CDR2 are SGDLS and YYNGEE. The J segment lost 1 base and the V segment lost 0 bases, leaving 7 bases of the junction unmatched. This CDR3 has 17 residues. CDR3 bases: TGTGCCAGCAGCGTAGGAGGGCGGGGGTGGTCCTACAATGAGCAGTTCTTC. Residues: CASSVGGRGWSYNEQFF.

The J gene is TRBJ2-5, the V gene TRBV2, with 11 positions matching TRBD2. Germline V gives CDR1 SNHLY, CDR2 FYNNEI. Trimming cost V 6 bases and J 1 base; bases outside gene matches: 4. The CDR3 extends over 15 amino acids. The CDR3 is CASSLAGGGQETQYF. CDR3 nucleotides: TGTGCCAGCAGCCTAGCGGGGGGAGGCCAAGAGACCCAGTACTTC. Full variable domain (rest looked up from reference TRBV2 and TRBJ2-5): EPEVTQTPSHQVTQMGQEVILRCVPISNHLYFYWYRQILGQKVEFLVSFYNNEISEKSEIFDDQFSVERPDGSNFTLKIRSTKLEDSAMYFCASSLAGGGQETQYFGPGTRLLVL.

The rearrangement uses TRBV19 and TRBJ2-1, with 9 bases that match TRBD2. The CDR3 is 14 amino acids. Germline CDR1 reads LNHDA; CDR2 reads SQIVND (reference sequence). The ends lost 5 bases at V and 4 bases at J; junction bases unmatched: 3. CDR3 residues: CASSAGGIYNEQFF. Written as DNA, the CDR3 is TGTGCCAGTAGTGCGGGGGGGATTTACAATGAGCAGTTCTTC.

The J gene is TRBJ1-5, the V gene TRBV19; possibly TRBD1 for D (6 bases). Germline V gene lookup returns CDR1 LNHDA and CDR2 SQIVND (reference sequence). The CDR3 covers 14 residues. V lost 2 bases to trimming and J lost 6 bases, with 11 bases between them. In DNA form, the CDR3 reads TGTGCCAGTAGTATATTTCGGGGGGCTCAGCCCCAGCATTTT. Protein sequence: CASSIFRGAQPQHF. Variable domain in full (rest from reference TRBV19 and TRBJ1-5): DGGITQSPKYLFRKEGQNVTLSCEQNLNHDAMYWYRQDPGQGLRLIYYSQIVNDFQKGDIAEGYSVSREKKESFPLTVTSAQKNPTAFYLCASSIFRGAQPQHFGDGTRLSIL.

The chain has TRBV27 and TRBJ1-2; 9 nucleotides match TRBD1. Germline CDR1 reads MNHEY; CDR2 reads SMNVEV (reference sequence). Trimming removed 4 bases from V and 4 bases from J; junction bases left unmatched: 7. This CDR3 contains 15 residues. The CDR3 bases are TGTGCCAGCAGTTGGGACAGGGAGGTGATCTATGGCTACACCTTC. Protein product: CASSWDREVIYGYTF.

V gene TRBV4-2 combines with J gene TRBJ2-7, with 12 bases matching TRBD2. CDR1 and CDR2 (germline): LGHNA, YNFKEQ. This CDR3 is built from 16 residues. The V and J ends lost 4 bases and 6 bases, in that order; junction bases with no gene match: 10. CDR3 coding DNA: TGTGCCAGCAGCCCCCGGGCTAGCGGGGGGGAAAGCGAGCAGTACTTC. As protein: CASSPRASGGESEQYF.

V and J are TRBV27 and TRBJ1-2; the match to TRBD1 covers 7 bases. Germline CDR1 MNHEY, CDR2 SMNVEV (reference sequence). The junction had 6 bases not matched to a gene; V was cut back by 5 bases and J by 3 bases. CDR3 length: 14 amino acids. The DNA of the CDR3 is TGTGCCAGCAGTCGTGGACAGGAATACTATGGCTACACCTTC. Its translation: CASSRGQEYYGYTF.